Shown below are 24 T cell receptor beta chains from a single sample sequenced in a study of identical twins. TCRdb fed the 5' RACE reads into MiXCR, producing one record per CDR3 protein. The table includes a few hundred thousand distinct CDR3 sequences, 9.6% detected once. These data also featured in a second study, about yellow fever vaccine responses in identical twins.

The specimen sequenced was PBMCs. The receptors were sampled from a woman younger than 30 in good health.

This clonotype appeared a single time. This clone may be a read error of a much larger clone one base away. The chain uses TRBV24-1 and TRBJ2-7, with 7 bases aligning to TRBD1. With 3 bases clipped from V and 5 bases from J, the junction kept 12 bases outside the gene matches. The CDR3 runs 16 residues. The germline gives CDR1 KGHDR, CDR2 SFDVKD. The CDR3 sequence is CATSDKTGSGSHEQYF. In DNA, the CDR3 is TGTGCCACCAGTGATAAGACAGGGTCCGGATCTCACGAGCAGTACTTC.

This clonotype was picked up many times. The V call is TRBV28, the J call TRBJ1-6; a weak D match, TRBD1 (5 bases). Germline values: CDR1 MDHEN, CDR2 SYDVKM. The length of the CDR3 is 14 residues. V lost 6 bases to trimming and J lost 4 bases, with 10 bases between them. Here the CDR3 DNA reads TGTGCCAGCAGCCGAGGGGTATATAATTCACCCCTCCACTTT. Translating it yields CASSRGVYNSPLHF.

The chain links TRBV21-1 to TRBJ1-6; the table's D gene call, TRBD1, was not cross checked with the DNA. TRBV21-1 counts as a pseudogene. The CDR3 covers 15 residues. DNA of the CDR3: TGTGCCAGCAGCAAACTCAGGGTCTGGAATTCACCCCTCCACTTT. Translated: CASSKLRVWNSPLHF.

The V and J genes are TRBV7-9 and TRBJ1-2; no firm D call. The length of the CDR3 is 11 residues. Germline CDR1 is SEHNR and CDR2 is FQNEAQ (reference sequence). V was cut by 4 bases and J by 5 bases, with 5 bases left in between. The CDR3 spells CASSSEYGYTF. Here the CDR3 DNA reads TGTGCCAGCAGCTCCGAATATGGCTACACCTTC.

This clonotype was observed a few times. V is TRBV28 and J is TRBJ1-2; perhaps TRBD1 as D (6 bases). The CDR3 is 14 residues long. V gave up 6 bases and J gave up 4 bases, with 15 bases separating them. Germline V gives CDR1 MDHEN, CDR2 SYDVKM. CDR3 protein: CASSYRAGGYGYTF. The CDR3 DNA follows: TGTGCCAGCAGCTACAGGGCCGGGGGCTATGGCTACACCTTC.

The gene calls are TRBV12-3 or TRBV12-4 and TRBJ2-5; D possibly corresponds to TRBD2 (5 bases). V was clipped by 3 bases and J by 1 base, with 9 bases between them. The CDR3 totals 14 residues. The CDR3 bases are TGTGCCAGCAGTTTTCTTCGGGGCCAAGAGACCCAGTACTTC. The encoded protein is CASSFLRGQETQYF.

This clonotype appeared many times. The rearrangement links TRBV7-9 to TRBJ2-1; either TRBD1 or TRBD2 may fit D (5 bases each). V was pared by 5 bases and J by 8 bases, with 19 bases between. CDR1 and CDR2 (germline): SEHNR, FQNEAQ (reference sequence). The CDR3 is 15 residues long. CDR3 DNA: TGTGCCAGCAGCACACGGGACCGACGAATTGATGAGCAGTTCTTC. It translates to CASSTRDRRIDEQFF.

Only a few counts were recorded for this clonotype. V and J are TRBV24-1 and TRBJ1-2; no clear D gene. The CDR3 contains 14 residues. With 4 bases removed from V and 4 bases from J, the gap between germline ends came to 12 bases. The V gene's germline CDR1 is KGHDR and CDR2 SFDVKD. For the CDR3, the DNA is TGTGCCACCAGTGAAGCGTTATTTCCCTATGGCTACACCTTC. The encoded protein is CATSEALFPYGYTF.

There are a few counts of this clonotype. The genes are TRBV6-2 or TRBV6-3 and TRBJ2-3; D remains ambiguous. CDR3 length: 12 amino acids. V gave up 0 bases and J gave up 8 bases, with 6 bases separating them. Germline-derived CDR1 and CDR2 are MNHEY and SVGEGT. CDR3 nucleotides: TGTGCCAGCAGTTACTCGGCGACTACGCAGTATTTT. It yields the protein CASSYSATTQYF.

This clonotype was detected only a few times. This chain links TRBV12-3 or TRBV12-4 with TRBJ2-7, with TRBD2 matching over 8 bases. J lost 5 bases, V lost 2 bases, and 14 bases had no gene match. This CDR3 region has 17 residues. The CDR3 region has the DNA TGTGCCAGCAGTTTAAATCGGCTGGGCGGGGGGCGTAACGAGCAGTACTTC. Protein sequence: CASSLNRLGGGRNEQYF.

This clonotype was found a few times. This chain links TRBV30 with TRBJ2-7; D gene ambiguous. This CDR3 contains 15 residues. Germline assignment: CDR1 GTSNPN and CDR2 SVGIG (reference sequence). Trimming removed 0 bases from V and 3 bases from J, with 15 bases in between. CDR3 amino acids: CAWSVPLGFDYEQYF. CDR3 nucleotides: TGTGCCTGGAGTGTACCGCTGGGATTTGACTACGAGCAGTACTTC.

This clonotype was counted ten times or more. The V and J genes are TRBV6-1 and TRBJ2-3; 11 bases are shared with TRBD2. The V gene end was trimmed by 6 bases and the J gene end by 5 bases; junction bases not matched to a gene: 7. Germline CDR1 and CDR2: MNHNS and SASEGT. The length of the CDR3 is 15 residues. Here the CDR3 reads CASSLLAGEVDTQYF. CDR3 in DNA: TGTGCCAGCAGCCTACTAGCGGGAGAGGTAGATACGCAGTATTTT.

Remarks on this clonotype: A clone one base away is much larger, so this may be a read error. The rearrangement uses TRBV20-1 and TRBJ2-1, with D perhaps TRBD1 (6 bases). The CDR3 length is 17 residues. Germline assignment: CDR1 DFQATT and CDR2 SNEGSKA (reference sequence). CDR3 in DNA: TGCTGTGCTAGAGACAGGAACGAAGTGGGTCTTCGGAATGAGCAGTTCTTC. It codes for CCARDRNEVGLRNEQFF.

This clonotype came up a few times. This chain links TRBV30 with TRBJ2-2; 8 nucleotides line up with TRBD1. This CDR3 is built from 15 residues. With V trimmed by 0 bases and J by 4 bases, 4 bases remained unmatched. The germline V gene encodes CDR1 GTSNPN and CDR2 SVGIG (reference sequence). In DNA, the CDR3 is TGTGCCTGGAGTGTAAGGACAGGGTCCACCGGGGAGCTGTTTTTT. Protein product: CAWSVRTGSTGELFF. Together with reference TRBV30 and TRBJ2-2, the CDR3 gives the full variable domain: SQTIHQWPATLVQPVGSPLSLECTVEGTSNPNLYWYRQAAGRGLQLLFYSVGIGQISSEVPQNLSASRPQDRQFILSSKKLLLSDSGFYLCAWSVRTGSTGELFFGEGSRLTVL.

This clonotype has more than one count but fewer than ten. V and J are TRBV5-1 and TRBJ2-5, with 10 bases fitting TRBD1. From germline, CDR1 is SGHRS and CDR2 YFSETQ. The J segment lost 1 base and the V segment lost 4 bases, leaving 4 bases of the junction unmatched. The CDR3 consists of 15 residues. CDR3 region: CASSRRTGGQETQYF. The CDR3 DNA sequence: TGCGCCAGCAGCAGGCGGACAGGGGGCCAAGAGACCCAGTACTTC.

This clonotype occurred many times. This sequence joins TRBV4-3 and TRBJ2-7, with TRBD1 identical over 8 bases. Looked up from germline, CDR1 is LGHNA and CDR2 is YSLEER. J gave up 5 bases and V 0 bases, and 9 bases lay outside the gene matches. The length of the CDR3 is 16 residues. CDR3 sequence: CASSQELRGQVHEQYF. The DNA for the CDR3 is TGCGCCAGCAGCCAAGAGCTGAGGGGACAGGTCCACGAGCAGTACTTC.

J is TRBJ2-7 and V is TRBV28; D is unclear. Trimming removed 8 bases at V and 2 bases at J, with 13 bases between. Germline-derived CDR1 and CDR2 are MDHEN and SYDVKM. The CDR3 is made up of 13 amino acids. This CDR3 is CASFTRLAYEQYF. In DNA form, the CDR3 reads TGTGCCAGCTTTACTCGACTGGCCTACGAGCAGTACTTC.

The V gene is TRBV7-9, the J gene TRBJ2-7; tentatively, D is TRBD1 or TRBD2 (5 bases each). The V end was cut by 4 bases, the J end by 6 bases, with 10 bases between. Looked up from germline, CDR1 is SEHNR and CDR2 is FQNEAQ (reference sequence). The CDR3 totals 12 residues. The CDR3 DNA sequence: TGTGCCAGCAGCTACAACGGGGCCGAGCAGTACTTC. It codes for CASSYNGAEQYF.

In this sample, this clonotype turned up many times. The chain has TRBV2 and TRBJ2-5, with 9 bases that match TRBD1. Germline trimming cut 6 bases from V and 2 bases from J; bases unmatched to any gene: 7. From germline, CDR1 is SNHLY and CDR2 FYNNEI. The length of the CDR3 is 15 residues. This chain's CDR3 is CASRPGTGRQETQYF. In DNA, the CDR3 is TGTGCCAGCAGGCCAGGGACAGGGAGACAAGAGACCCAGTACTTC.

Details on this clonotype: This could be a read error, since a much larger clone is one nucleotide away. This chain connects TRBV5-5 to TRBJ2-7; TRBD1 matches at 10 bases. CDR1 and CDR2 from the germline V gene are SGHKS and YYEKEE (reference sequence). Losses at the gene ends were 3 bases for V and 4 bases for J; bases not matched to a gene: 4. There are 14 residues in the CDR3. The CDR3 protein is CASSSGDRGYEQYF. Here the CDR3 DNA reads TGTGCCAGCAGCTCCGGGGACAGGGGTTACGAGCAGTACTTC.

The V call is TRBV29-1, the J call TRBJ1-1; D might be TRBD1 (5 bases). V gave up 2 bases and J gave up 8 bases, with 15 bases separating them. This CDR3 is 13 amino acids long. Germline loops: CDR1 SQVTM, CDR2 ANQGSEA. The CDR3 loop reads CSVEPAGAREAFF. CDR3 sequence (DNA): TGCAGCGTTGAACCAGCCGGGGCCCGGGAAGCTTTCTTT.

There are many counts of this clonotype. V gene TRBV28 combines with J gene TRBJ2-1, with 12 bases fitting TRBD2. This CDR3 contains 15 residues. The V gene's germline CDR1 is MDHEN and CDR2 SYDVKM. The J segment lost 9 bases and the V segment lost 5 bases, leaving 8 bases of the junction unmatched. The CDR3: CASSAGLAGFSEQFF. CDR3 sequence (DNA): TGTGCCAGCAGTGCAGGACTAGCGGGATTTAGTGAGCAGTTCTTC.

This clonotype was detected many times. The J gene is TRBJ2-5, the V gene TRBV7-2; 7 bases agree with TRBD1. This CDR3 spans 15 amino acids. Germline V gives CDR1 SGHTA, CDR2 FQGNSA. V trimming: 7 bases; J trimming: 3 bases; junction bases outside the gene matches: 11. The CDR3 here is CASNQWQGVKETQYF. Here the CDR3 DNA reads TGTGCCAGCAACCAGTGGCAGGGGGTAAAAGAGACCCAGTACTTC.

This clonotype has ten or more counts. The V call is TRBV6-1, the J call TRBJ2-1; 10 nucleotides match TRBD2. The CDR3 consists of 13 residues. V shed 6 bases and J 4 bases; nucleotides not matched to a gene: 0. Germline V CDR1 and CDR2: MNHNS, SASEGT. The CDR3 loop is CASRLAGYNEQFF. CDR3 in DNA: TGTGCCAGCAGACTAGCGGGGTACAATGAGCAGTTCTTC.